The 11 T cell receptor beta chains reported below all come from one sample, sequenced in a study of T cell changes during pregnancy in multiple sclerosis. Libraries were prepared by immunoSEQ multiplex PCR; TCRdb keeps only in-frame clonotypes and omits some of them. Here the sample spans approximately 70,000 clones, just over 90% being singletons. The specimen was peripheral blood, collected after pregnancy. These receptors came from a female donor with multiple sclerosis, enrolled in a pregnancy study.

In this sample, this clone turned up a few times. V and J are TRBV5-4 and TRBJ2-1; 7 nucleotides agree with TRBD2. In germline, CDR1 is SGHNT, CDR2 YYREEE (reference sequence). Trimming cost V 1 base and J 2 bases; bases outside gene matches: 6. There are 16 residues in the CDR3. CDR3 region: CASSLSSREPYNEQFF. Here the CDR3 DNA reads TGTGCCAGCAGCTTGTCGTCGCGGGAGCCCTACAATGAGCAGTTCTTC. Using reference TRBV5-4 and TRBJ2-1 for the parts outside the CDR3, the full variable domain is ETGVTQSPTHLIKTRGQQVTLRCSSQSGHNTVSWYQQALGQGPQFIFQYYREEENGRGNFPPRFSGLQFPNYSSELNVNALELDDSALYLCASSLSSREPYNEQFFGPGTRLTVL.

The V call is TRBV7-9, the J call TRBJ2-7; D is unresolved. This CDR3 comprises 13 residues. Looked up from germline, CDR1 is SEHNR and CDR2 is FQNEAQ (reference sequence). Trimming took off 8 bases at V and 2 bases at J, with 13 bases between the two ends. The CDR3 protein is CASRGRFTYEQYF. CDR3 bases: TGTGCCAGCCGAGGCCGCTTTACCTACGAGCAGTACTTC.

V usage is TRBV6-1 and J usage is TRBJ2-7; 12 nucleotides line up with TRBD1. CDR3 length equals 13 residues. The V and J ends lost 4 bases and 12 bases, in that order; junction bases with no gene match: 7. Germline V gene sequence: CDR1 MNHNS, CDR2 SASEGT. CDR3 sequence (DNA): TGTGCCAGCAGTGGGGGGGACAGGGGGCGAAGGTACTTC. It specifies CASSGGDRGRRYF.

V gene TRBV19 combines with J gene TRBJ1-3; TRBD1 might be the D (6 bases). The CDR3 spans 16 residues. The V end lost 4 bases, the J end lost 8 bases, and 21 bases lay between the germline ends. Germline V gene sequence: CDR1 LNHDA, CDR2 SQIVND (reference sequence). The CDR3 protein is CASSKITGSWRDTIYF. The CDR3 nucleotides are TGTGCCAGTAGTAAGATAACAGGGAGTTGGCGTGACACCATATATTTT.

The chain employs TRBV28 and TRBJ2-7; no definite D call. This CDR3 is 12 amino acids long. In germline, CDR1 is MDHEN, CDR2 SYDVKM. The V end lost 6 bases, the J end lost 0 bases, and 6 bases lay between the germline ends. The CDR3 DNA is TGTGCCAGCAGATACACCTCCTACGAGCAGTACTTC. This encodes CASRYTSYEQYF.

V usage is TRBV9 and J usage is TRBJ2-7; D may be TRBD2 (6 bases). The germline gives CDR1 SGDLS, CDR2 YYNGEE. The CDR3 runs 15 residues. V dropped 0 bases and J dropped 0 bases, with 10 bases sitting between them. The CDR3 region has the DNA TGTGCCAGCAGCGTAGAGGAGGGAAGCTCCTACGAGCAGTACTTC. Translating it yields CASSVEEGSSYEQYF.

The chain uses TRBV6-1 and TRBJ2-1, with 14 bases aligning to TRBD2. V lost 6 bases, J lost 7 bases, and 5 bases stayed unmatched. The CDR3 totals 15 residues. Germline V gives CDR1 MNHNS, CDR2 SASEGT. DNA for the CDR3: TGTGCCAGCAGGGGACTAGCGGGGGTCCTAAATGAGCAGTTCTTC. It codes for CASRGLAGVLNEQFF.

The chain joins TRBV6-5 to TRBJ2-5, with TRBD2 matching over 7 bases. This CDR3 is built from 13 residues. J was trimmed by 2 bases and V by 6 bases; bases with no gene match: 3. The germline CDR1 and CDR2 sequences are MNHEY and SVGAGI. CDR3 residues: CASSGTIQETQYF. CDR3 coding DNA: TGTGCCAGCAGCGGGACTATACAAGAGACCCAGTACTTC.

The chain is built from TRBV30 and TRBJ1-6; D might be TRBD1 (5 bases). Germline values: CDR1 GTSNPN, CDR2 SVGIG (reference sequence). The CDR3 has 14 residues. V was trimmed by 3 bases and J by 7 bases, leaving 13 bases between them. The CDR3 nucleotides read TGTGCCTGGAGAATTGCAGGGCCGAATTCACCCCTCCACTTT. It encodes CAWRIAGPNSPLHF.

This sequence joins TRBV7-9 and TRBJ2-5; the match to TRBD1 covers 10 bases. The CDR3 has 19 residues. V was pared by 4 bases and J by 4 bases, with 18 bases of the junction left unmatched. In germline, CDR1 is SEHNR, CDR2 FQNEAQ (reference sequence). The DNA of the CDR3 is TGTGCCAGCAGCTCCGGGGGGGGGTGGACCGACAGGGGGCGAGAGACCCAGTACTTC. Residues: CASSSGGGWTDRGRETQYF. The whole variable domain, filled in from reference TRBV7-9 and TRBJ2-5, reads DTGVSQNPRHKITKRGQNVTFRCDPISEHNRLYWYRQTLGQGPEFLTYFQNEAQLEKSRLLSDRFSAERPKGSFSTLEIQRTEQGDSAMYLCASSSGGGWTDRGRETQYFGPGTRLLVL.

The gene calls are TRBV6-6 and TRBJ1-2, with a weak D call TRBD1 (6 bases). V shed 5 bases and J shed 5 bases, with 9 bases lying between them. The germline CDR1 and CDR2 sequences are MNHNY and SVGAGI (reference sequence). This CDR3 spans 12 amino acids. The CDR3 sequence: CASSKDSYGYTF. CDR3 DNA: TGTGCCAGCAGTAAGGACAGTTATGGCTACACCTTC.